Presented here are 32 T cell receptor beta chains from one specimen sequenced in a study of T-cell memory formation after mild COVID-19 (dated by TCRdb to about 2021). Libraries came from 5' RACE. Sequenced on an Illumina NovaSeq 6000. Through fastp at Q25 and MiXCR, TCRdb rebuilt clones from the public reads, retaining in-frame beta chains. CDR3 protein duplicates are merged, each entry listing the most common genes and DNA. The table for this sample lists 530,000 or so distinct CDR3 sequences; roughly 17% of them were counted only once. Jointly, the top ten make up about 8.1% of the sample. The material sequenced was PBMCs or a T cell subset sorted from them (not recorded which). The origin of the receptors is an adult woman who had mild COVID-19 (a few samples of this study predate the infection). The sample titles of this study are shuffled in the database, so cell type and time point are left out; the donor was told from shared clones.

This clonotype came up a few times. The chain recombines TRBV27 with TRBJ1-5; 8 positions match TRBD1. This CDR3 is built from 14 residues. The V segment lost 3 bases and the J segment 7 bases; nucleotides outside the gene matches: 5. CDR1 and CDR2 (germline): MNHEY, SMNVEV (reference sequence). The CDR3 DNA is TGTGCCAGCAGTTTTAGCAGGGGGCTCCAGCCCCAGCATTTT. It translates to CASSFSRGLQPQHF.

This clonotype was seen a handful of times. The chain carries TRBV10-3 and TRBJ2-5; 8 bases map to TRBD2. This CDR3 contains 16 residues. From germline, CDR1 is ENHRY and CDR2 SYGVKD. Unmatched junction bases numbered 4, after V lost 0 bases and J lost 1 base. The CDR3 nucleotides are TGTGCCATCAGTGAGTCGAGTAGCGGGGTCCAAGAGACCCAGTACTTC. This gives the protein CAISESSSGVQETQYF.

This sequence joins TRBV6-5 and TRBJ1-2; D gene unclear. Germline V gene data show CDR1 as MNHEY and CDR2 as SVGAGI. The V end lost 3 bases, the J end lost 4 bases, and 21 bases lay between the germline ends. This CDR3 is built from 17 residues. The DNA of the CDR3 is TGTGCCAGCAGTTATCGCCGCGCACGGGGTACCGGCTATGGCTACACCTTC. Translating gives CASSYRRARGTGYGYTF.

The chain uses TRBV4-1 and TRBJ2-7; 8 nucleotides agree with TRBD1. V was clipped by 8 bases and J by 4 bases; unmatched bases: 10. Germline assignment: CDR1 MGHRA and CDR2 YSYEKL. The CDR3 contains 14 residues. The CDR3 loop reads CASAEGQDGYEQYF. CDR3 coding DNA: TGCGCCAGCGCGGAGGGACAGGACGGATACGAGCAGTACTTC.

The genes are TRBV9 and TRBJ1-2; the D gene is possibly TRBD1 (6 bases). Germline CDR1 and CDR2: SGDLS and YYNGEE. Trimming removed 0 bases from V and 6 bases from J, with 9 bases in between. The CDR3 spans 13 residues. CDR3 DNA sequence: TGTGCCAGCAGCGTAGGACCAGGGGATGGCTACACCTTC. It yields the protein CASSVGPGDGYTF.

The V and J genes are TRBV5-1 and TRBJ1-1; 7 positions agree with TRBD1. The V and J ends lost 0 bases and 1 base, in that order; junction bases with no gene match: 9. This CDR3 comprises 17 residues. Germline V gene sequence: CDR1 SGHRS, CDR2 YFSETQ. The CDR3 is CASSLDPGQTKNTEAFF. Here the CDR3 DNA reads TGCGCCAGCAGCTTGGATCCGGGACAGACGAAGAACACTGAAGCTTTCTTT.

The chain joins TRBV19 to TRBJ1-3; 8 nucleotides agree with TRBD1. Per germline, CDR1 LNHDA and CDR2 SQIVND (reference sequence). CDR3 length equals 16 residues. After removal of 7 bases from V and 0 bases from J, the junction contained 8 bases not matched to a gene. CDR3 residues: CASTQGALLSGNTIYF. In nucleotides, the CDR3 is TGTGCCAGTACGCAGGGGGCCCTCCTCTCTGGAAACACCATATATTTT.

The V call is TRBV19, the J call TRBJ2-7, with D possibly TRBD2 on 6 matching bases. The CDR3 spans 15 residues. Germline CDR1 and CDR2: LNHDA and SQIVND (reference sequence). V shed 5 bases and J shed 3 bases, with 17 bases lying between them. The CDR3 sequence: CASSRGSSNSYEQYF. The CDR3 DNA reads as TGTGCCAGTAGTCGGGGGTCGAGCAACAGCTACGAGCAGTACTTC.

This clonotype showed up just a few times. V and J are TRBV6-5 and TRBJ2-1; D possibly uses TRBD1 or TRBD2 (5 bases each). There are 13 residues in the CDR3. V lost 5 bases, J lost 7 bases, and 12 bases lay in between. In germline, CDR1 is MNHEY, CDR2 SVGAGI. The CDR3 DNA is TGTGCCAGCAGTCGGGACGCTGGGAATGAGCAGTTCTTC. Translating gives CASSRDAGNEQFF.

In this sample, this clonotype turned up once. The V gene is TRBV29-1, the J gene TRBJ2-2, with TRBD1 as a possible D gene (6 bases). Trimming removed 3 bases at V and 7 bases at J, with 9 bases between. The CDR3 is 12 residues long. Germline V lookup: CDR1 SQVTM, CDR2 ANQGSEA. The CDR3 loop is CSVESGDGELFF. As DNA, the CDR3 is TGCAGCGTTGAGTCAGGGGACGGGGAGCTGTTTTTT.

CDR3 sequence reads: CSARVGYNEQFF. In DNA, the CDR3 is TGCAGTGCTAGAGTTGGTTACAATGAGCAGTTCTTC. V is TRBV20-1 and J is TRBJ2-1; D unresolved. Trimming shortened V by 1 base and J by 4 bases, and 5 bases separated the two germline ends. In germline, CDR1 is DFQATT, CDR2 SNEGSKA (reference sequence). The CDR3 has 12 residues.

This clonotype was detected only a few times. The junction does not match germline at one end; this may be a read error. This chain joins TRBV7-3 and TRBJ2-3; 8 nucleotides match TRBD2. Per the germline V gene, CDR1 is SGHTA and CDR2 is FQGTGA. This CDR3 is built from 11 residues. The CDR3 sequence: CASSPRLAQYF. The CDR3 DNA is TGTGCCAGCAGCCCCCGACTAGCGCAATATTTT. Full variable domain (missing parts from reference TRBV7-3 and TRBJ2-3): GAGVSQTPSNKVTEKGKYVELRCDPISGHTALYWYRQSLGQGPEFLIYFQGTGAADDSGLPNDRFFAVRPEGSVSTLKIQRTERGDSAVYLCASSPRLAQYFGPGTRLTVL.

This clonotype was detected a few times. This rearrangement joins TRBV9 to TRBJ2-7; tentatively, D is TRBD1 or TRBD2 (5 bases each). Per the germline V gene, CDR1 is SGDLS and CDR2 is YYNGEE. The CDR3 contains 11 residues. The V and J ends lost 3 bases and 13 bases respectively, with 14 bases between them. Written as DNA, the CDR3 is TGTGCCAGCAGCGGGGGGAGAGGGCAATACTTC. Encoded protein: CASSGGRGQYF. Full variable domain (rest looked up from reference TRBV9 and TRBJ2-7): DSGVTQTPKHLITATGQRVTLRCSPRSGDLSVYWYQQSLDQGLQFLIQYYNGEERAKGNILERFSAQQFPDLHSELNLSSLELGDSALYFCASSGGRGQYFGPGTRLTVT.

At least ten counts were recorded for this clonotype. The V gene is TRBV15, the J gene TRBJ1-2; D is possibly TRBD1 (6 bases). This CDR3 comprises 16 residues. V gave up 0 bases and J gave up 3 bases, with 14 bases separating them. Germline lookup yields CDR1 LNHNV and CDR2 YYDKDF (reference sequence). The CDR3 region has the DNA TGTGCCACCAGCAGAGATCCCTACAGGGCAGACTATGGCTACACCTTC. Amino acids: CATSRDPYRADYGYTF.

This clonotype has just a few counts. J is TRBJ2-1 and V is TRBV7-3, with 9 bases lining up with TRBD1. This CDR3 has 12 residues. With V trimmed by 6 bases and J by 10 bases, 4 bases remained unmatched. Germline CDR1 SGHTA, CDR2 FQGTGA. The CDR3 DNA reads TGTGCCAGCAGAAACGGACAGGGGGAGCAGTTCTTC. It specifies CASRNGQGEQFF. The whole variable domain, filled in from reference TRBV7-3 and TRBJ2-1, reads GAGVSQTPSNKVTEKGKYVELRCDPISGHTALYWYRQSLGQGPEFLIYFQGTGAADDSGLPNDRFFAVRPEGSVSTLKIQRTERGDSAVYLCASRNGQGEQFFGPGTRLTVL.

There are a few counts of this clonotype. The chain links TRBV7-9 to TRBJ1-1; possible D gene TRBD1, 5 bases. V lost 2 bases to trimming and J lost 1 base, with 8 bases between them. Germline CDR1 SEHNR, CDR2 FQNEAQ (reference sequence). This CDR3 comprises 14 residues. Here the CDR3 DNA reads TGTGCCAGCAGCTTACAGGGAGAGAACACTGAAGCTTTCTTT. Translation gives CASSLQGENTEAFF. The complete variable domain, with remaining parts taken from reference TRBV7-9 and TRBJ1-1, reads DTGVSQNPRHKITKRGQNVTFRCDPISEHNRLYWYRQTLGQGPEFLTYFQNEAQLEKSRLLSDRFSAERPKGSFSTLEIQRTEQGDSAMYLCASSLQGENTEAFFGQGTRLTVV.

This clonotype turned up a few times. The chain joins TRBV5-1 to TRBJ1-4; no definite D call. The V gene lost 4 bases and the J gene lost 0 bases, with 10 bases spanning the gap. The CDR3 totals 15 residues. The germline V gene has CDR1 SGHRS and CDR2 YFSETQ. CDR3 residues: CASSATVATNEKLFF. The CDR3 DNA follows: TGCGCCAGCAGCGCCACAGTTGCAACTAATGAAAAACTGTTTTTT.

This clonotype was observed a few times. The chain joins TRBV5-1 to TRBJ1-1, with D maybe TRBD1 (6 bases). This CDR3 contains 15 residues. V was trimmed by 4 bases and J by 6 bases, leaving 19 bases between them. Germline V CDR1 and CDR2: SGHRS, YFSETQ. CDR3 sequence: CASSHIERGVSEAFF. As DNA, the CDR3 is TGCGCCAGCAGCCACATCGAAAGGGGGGTTTCTGAAGCTTTCTTT.

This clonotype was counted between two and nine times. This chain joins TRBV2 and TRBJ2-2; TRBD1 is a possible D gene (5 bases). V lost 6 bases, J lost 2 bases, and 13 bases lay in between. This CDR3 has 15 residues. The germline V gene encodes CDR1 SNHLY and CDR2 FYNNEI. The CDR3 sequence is CASSQGRPNTGELFF. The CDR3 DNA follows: TGTGCCAGCAGCCAGGGAAGGCCCAACACCGGGGAGCTGTTTTTT.

The CDR3 region has the DNA TGCAGCGTGAGGACAGGGAAGGCGGAAGGCTACACCTTC. It encodes CSVRTGKAEGYTF. The chain recombines TRBV29-1 with TRBJ1-2, with TRBD1 identical over 8 bases. Germline CDR1 and CDR2: SQVTM and ANQGSEA. Unmatched junction bases numbered 11, after V lost 6 bases and J lost 8 bases. The CDR3 is 13 residues long.

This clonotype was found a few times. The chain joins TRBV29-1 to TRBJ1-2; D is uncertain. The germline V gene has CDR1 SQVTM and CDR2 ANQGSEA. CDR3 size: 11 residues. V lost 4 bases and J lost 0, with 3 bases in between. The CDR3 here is CSVVANYGYTF. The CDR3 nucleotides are TGCAGCGTTGTTGCTAACTATGGCTACACCTTC.

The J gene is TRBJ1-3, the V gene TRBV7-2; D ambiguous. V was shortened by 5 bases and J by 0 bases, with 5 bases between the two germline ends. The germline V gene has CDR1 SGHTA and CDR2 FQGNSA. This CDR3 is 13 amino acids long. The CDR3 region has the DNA TGTGCCAGCAGCAAAGTCTCTGGAAACACCATATATTTT. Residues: CASSKVSGNTIYF.

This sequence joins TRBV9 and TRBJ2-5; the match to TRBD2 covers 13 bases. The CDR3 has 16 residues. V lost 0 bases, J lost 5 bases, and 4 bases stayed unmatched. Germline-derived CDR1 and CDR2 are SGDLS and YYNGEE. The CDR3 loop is CASSVGTSGSLETQYF. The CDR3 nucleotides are TGTGCCAGCAGCGTAGGGACTAGCGGGAGTTTGGAGACCCAGTACTTC.

Here the CDR3 DNA reads TGCGCCAGCAGCTTGGGGCCCCCGGGACTAGCTTGGGCCACAGATACGCAGTATTTT. This sequence encodes CASSLGPPGLAWATDTQYF. This chain joins TRBV5-1 and TRBJ2-3; 9 bases are shared with TRBD2. V was pared by 0 bases and J by 2 bases, with 13 bases of the junction left unmatched. Germline assignment: CDR1 SGHRS and CDR2 YFSETQ. The CDR3 loop spans 19 amino acids. The full variable domain, with the rest looked up from reference TRBV5-1 and TRBJ2-3, is KAGVTQTPRYLIKTRGQQVTLSCSPISGHRSVSWYQQTPGQGLQFLFEYFSETQRNKGNFPGRFSGRQFSNSRSEMNVSTLELGDSALYLCASSLGPPGLAWATDTQYFGPGTRLTVL.

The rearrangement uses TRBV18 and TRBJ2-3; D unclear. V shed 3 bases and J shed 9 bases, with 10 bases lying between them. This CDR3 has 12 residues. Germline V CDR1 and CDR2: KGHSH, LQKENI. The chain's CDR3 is CASSPSLQTQYF. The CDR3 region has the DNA TGTGCCAGCTCACCTTCTCTGCAGACGCAGTATTTT.

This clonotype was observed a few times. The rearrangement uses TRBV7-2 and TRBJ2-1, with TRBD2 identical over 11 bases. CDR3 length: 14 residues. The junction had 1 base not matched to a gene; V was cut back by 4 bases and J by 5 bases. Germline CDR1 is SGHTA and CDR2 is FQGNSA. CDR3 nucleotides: TGTGCCAGCAGCTGGGGACTAGCGGACAATGAGCAGTTCTTC. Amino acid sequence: CASSWGLADNEQFF.

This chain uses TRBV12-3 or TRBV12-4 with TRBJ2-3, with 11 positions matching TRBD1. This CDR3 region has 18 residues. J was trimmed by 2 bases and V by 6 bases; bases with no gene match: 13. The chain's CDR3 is CASSGGSWTGGPTDTQYF. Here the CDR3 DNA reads TGTGCCAGCAGCGGTGGGTCCTGGACAGGGGGCCCCACAGATACGCAGTATTTT.

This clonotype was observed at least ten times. The CDR3 nucleotides are TGTGCCAGCAGTTTGGGTTATGACGAGCAGTACTTC. Protein product: CASSLGYDEQYF. This chain links TRBV12-3 or TRBV12-4 with TRBJ2-7; D is undetermined. V was shortened by 3 bases and J by 5 bases, with 8 bases between the two germline ends. CDR3 length: 12 amino acids.

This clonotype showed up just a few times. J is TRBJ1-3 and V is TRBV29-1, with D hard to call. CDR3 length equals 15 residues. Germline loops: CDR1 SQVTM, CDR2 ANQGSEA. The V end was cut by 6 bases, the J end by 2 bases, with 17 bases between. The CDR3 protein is CSVATVGLPGNTIYF. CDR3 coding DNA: TGCAGCGTGGCCACCGTTGGACTGCCTGGAAACACCATATATTTT.

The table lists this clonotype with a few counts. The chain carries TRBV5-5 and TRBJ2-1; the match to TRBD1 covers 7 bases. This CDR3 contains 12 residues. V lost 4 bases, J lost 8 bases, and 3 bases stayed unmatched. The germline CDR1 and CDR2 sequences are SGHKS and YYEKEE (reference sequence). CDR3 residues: CASSLQGDEQFF. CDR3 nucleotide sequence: TGTGCCAGCAGCCTTCAGGGGGATGAGCAGTTCTTC.

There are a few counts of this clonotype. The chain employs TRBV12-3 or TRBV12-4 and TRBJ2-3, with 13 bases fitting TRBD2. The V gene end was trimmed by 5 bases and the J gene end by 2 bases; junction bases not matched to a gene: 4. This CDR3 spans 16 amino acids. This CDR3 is CASSRLAGGFTDTQYF. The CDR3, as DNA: TGTGCCAGCAGTCGACTAGCGGGGGGATTCACAGATACGCAGTATTTT.

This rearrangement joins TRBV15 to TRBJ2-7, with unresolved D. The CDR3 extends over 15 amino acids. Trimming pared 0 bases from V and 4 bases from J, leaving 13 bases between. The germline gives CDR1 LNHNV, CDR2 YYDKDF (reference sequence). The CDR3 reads CATSRDGSGTYEQYF. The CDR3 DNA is TGTGCCACCAGCAGAGATGGCTCGGGTACGTACGAGCAGTACTTC. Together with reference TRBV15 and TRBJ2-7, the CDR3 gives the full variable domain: DAMVIQNPRYQVTQFGKPVTLSCSQTLNHNVMYWYQQKSSQAPKLLFHYYDKDFNNEADTPDNFQSRRPNTSFCFLDIRSPGLGDTAMYLCATSRDGSGTYEQYFGPGTRLTVT.